This T cell receptor (beta chain) emerged from a study of CD8+ T cells in alopecia areata. Study-level results: TCRs were shared less clearly across patients than in mice, possibly for HLA-related reasons.

The germline V gene has CDR1 SQVTM and CDR2 ANQGSEA. This CDR3 has 12 amino acids. The germline V and J ends were trimmed by 3 bases and 5 bases, with 10 bases remaining between them. It was cDNA, reverse transcribed from extracted RNA, that served as the sequencing template. The method was immunoSEQ multiplex PCR; TCRdb's version includes in-frame clones alone and lacks a portion of them. Of around 250,000 clones in the sample, roughly 69% were seen once. Points on this clone: The antigen remains undetermined.

Specimen: CD4+ T cells sorted from blood, collected at week 0. The sequence was collected from a human donor with alopecia areata. V is TRBV29-1 and J is TRBJ1-1; a weak D match, TRBD1 (6 bases). This chain's CDR3 is CSVDGGPTEAFF. CDR3 sequence (DNA): TGCAGCGTTGACGGGGGGCCGACTGAAGCTTTCTTT. The complete variable domain, with remaining parts taken from reference TRBV29-1 and TRBJ1-1, reads SAVISQKPSRDICQRGTSLTIQCQVDSQVTMMFWYRQQPGQSLTLIATANQGSEATYESGFVIDKFPISRPNLTFSTLTVSNMSPEDSSIYLCSVDGGPTEAFFGQGTRLTVV.